Below are 6 T cell receptor beta chains sequenced from a single sample in a study of T-cell reconstitution after alpha-beta-depleted transplantation in children. Unique molecular identifiers were used in preparing the TCRbeta library. TCRdb independently ran MiXCR on the PCR reads; one entry per CDR3 protein. The sample contains about 580,000 distinct CDR3 sequences, more than 20% of which appear only once. This material consisted of PBMCs, mostly from graft donor cells, taken 360 days after TCRalphabeta/CD19-depleted stem cell transplant. The source of these receptors is a boy under two years old who had a stem cell transplant for acute myeloid leukemia, so the T cells may come from the graft donor.

Turning to this clonotype: A much larger clone lies a single base off, so this may be a read error. Since no conserved phenylalanine or tryptophan closes the CDR3, a read error is the likely cause. This chain links TRBV28 with TRBJ1-1; TRBD1 is a possible D gene (5 bases). Germline loops: CDR1 MDHEN, CDR2 SYDVKM. CDR3 length: 13 residues. The V gene lost 6 bases and the J gene lost 1 base, with 9 bases spanning the gap. The CDR3 loop is CASRVQANTEAFI. Written as DNA, the CDR3 is TGTGCCAGCAGGGTACAGGCGAACACTGAAGCTTTCATT.

This clonotype was detected many times. V is TRBV27 and J is TRBJ2-7, with D unresolved. Germline values: CDR1 MNHEY, CDR2 SMNVEV (reference sequence). The V end was cut by 0 bases, the J end by 4 bases, with 7 bases between. CDR3 length: 13 amino acids. For the CDR3, the DNA is TGTGCCAGCAGTTTATCGCCCGAGTACGAGCAGTACGTC. Its protein product is CASSLSPEYEQYV.

The rearrangement links TRBV18 to TRBJ2-7; D is ambiguous. This CDR3 comprises 13 residues. Between the trimmed V and J ends, which lost 3 bases and 1 base, there was a span of 7 bases. Per germline, CDR1 KGHSH and CDR2 LQKENI. The CDR3 DNA reads as TGTGCCAGCTCACCTGACCAGTCCTACGAGCAGTACTTC. Translating it yields CASSPDQSYEQYF. The full variable domain, in which reference TRBV18 and TRBJ2-7 provide the parts outside the CDR3, is NAGVMQNPRHLVRRRGQEARLRCSPMKGHSHVYWYRQLPEEGLKFMVYLQKENIIDESGMPKERFSAEFPKEGPSILRIQQVVRGDSAAYFCASSPDQSYEQYFGPGTRLTVT.

This clonotype came up a few times. An end of the junction does not agree with germline; a read error may underlie this. V is TRBV5-1 and J is TRBJ2-1; TRBD2 aligns across 10 bases. Germline lookup yields CDR1 SGHRS and CDR2 YFSETQ. The length of the CDR3 is 15 residues. Here the CDR3 reads CASSFSGGSSNEQFF. In DNA, the CDR3 is TGCGCCAGCAGCTTTAGCGGGGGGTCCTCCAATGAGCAGTTCTTC.

The V gene is TRBV4-1, the J gene TRBJ2-1, with D unclear. The CDR3 extends over 12 amino acids. Germline V gene data show CDR1 as MGHRA and CDR2 as YSYEKL. V was shortened by 1 base and J by 11 bases, with 9 bases between the two germline ends. CDR3 sequence: CASSQVMSKQFF. CDR3 DNA: TGCGCCAGCAGCCAAGTTATGTCGAAGCAGTTCTTC.

This clonotype occurred many times. CDR3 residues: CASQGGGNTIYF. DNA of the CDR3: TGTGCCTCACAGGGTGGTGGAAACACCATATATTTT. The chain has TRBV15 and TRBJ1-3; tentatively, D is TRBD1 (6 bases). Per germline, CDR1 LNHNV and CDR2 YYDKDF (reference sequence). Trimming removed 11 bases from V and 3 bases from J, with 11 bases in between. CDR3 length: 12 amino acids.